This T cell receptor beta chain was sequenced for a study of blood T cell repertoires in COVID-19. On the study more broadly: Sample material is recorded as cDNA or gDNA derived from T cells, B-cell-depleted T cells, or PBMCs.

In the original processing: Nucleated cell counts were estimated from reference gene primer amplification. Sequencing used immunoSEQ multiplex PCR; TCRdb keeps in-frame clones, though not all of them. Clone size and V and J calls were adopted from that table, with D and trimming inferred from the DNA. Among 14,000 or so clones, about four fifths were seen once, and the ten largest hold approximately 26%. Germline V gene lookup returns CDR1 MRHNA and CDR2 SNTAGT. V was trimmed by 5 bases and J by 4 bases, leaving 11 bases between them. The CDR3 is made up of 13 amino acids. The chain employs TRBV6-4 and TRBJ1-1, with D unresolved. The source material was peripheral blood. This TCR was recovered from an older woman with acute or convalescent COVID-19. DNA for the CDR3: TGTGCCAGCAGTTACAGCCTATTCACTGAAGCTTTCTTT. It specifies CASSYSLFTEAFF.